These 21 T cell receptor beta chains were sequenced from one sample in a study of patients and donors after allogeneic stem cell transplantation. TCRdb re-analysed the RT-PCR reads in MiXCR, keeping a single row per CDR3 protein. This table has more than 75,000 distinct CDR3 sequences, 4% to 5% appearing once. Sequencing was carried out using blood, either unsorted or a sorted T cell fraction (not recorded which). These receptors were taken from a human donor who was either an allogeneic HSCT recipient or a stem cell or donor lymphocyte infusion donor (not recorded which). It is not recorded whose cells these are; they may come from a transplant donor.

By frequency in the sample, this clonotype is medium-sized. The chain couples TRBV4-1 to TRBJ1-1, with D uncertain. Looked up from germline, CDR1 is MGHRA and CDR2 is YSYEKL. The CDR3 contains 12 residues. V was trimmed by 4 bases and J by 9 bases, leaving 12 bases between them. CDR3 coding DNA: TGCGCCAGCAGCCCGCTCTTAGGAAAAGCTTTCTTT. Protein product: CASSPLLGKAFF.

This clonotype was detected ten times or more. The chain joins TRBV2 to TRBJ1-5; tentative D call: TRBD1 (5 bases). CDR1 and CDR2 (germline): SNHLY, FYNNEI. The CDR3 runs 14 residues. Trimming left V 7 bases short and J 1 base short, with 11 bases between. The CDR3 bases are TGTGCCAGCACCCGGGGCAGGAGCAATCAGCCCCAGCATTTT. Its translation is CASTRGRSNQPQHF. Looking up the rest from reference TRBV2 and TRBJ1-5 gives the full variable domain: EPEVTQTPSHQVTQMGQEVILRCVPISNHLYFYWYRQILGQKVEFLVSFYNNEISEKSEIFDDQFSVERPDGSNFTLKIRSTKLEDSAMYFCASTRGRSNQPQHFGDGTRLSIL.

The chain recombines TRBV15 with TRBJ2-3; the match to TRBD2 covers 7 bases. The CDR3 loop spans 17 amino acids. V gave up 0 bases and J gave up 2 bases; unmatched junction bases: 8. CDR1 LNHNV and CDR2 YYDKDF come from the germline V gene (reference sequence). In nucleotides, the CDR3 is TGTGCCACCAGCAGAGATAGGGGACTACCGATCACAGATACGCAGTATTTT. Translation: CATSRDRGLPITDTQYF.

This clonotype occurred many times. The J gene is TRBJ1-4, the V gene TRBV20-1; TRBD1 matches at 7 bases. Germline V gives CDR1 DFQATT, CDR2 SNEGSKA (reference sequence). The CDR3 has 16 residues. V dropped 2 bases and J dropped 8; count of bases not matched to a gene: 14. The CDR3 region is CSARPPEGRGREKLFF. CDR3 coding DNA: TGCAGTGCTAGACCCCCGGAGGGGAGGGGGCGGGAAAAACTGTTTTTT.

This clonotype has ten or more counts. This chain links TRBV20-1 with TRBJ2-2; 9 bases fit TRBD2. The length of the CDR3 is 14 residues. With V trimmed by 2 bases and J by 6 bases, 4 bases remained unmatched. Per germline, CDR1 DFQATT and CDR2 SNEGSKA (reference sequence). The CDR3 DNA is TGCAGTGCTAGACGCCGGACTAGCGCCGGGGAGCTGTTTTTT. Translating it yields CSARRRTSAGELFF.

The sample holds many counts of this clonotype. This rearrangement joins TRBV18 to TRBJ1-2; the match to TRBD1 covers 12 bases. V lost 2 bases, J lost 7 bases, and 11 bases stayed unmatched. CDR1 is KGHSH and CDR2 is LQKENI in the germline V gene. The CDR3 has 17 amino acids. This CDR3 is CASSPVGGGQGAGGYTF. CDR3 nucleotides: TGTGCCAGCTCACCAGTCGGCGGGGGACAGGGGGCCGGTGGCTACACCTTC.

The chain carries TRBV18 and TRBJ2-5; maybe TRBD2 (5 bases). Germline assignment: CDR1 KGHSH and CDR2 LQKENI. Trimming took off 1 base at V and 6 bases at J, with 9 bases between the two ends. The CDR3 sequence is 13 residues long. CDR3 in DNA: TGTGCCAGCTCACCACTTCTAGCTCAGACCCAGTACTTC. Residues: CASSPLLAQTQYF.

This clonotype was detected only a few times. This sequence joins TRBV12-3 or TRBV12-4 and TRBJ2-7, with D perhaps TRBD1 (5 bases). There are 12 residues in the CDR3. With 4 bases removed from V and 6 bases from J, the gap between germline ends came to 10 bases. The CDR3 bases are TGTGCCAGCAGTTATGGGGCCCGCGAGCAGTACTTC. Its translation: CASSYGAREQYF.

This clonotype has ten or more counts. A much larger clone lies one base from this, so it may be a read error. The V and J genes are TRBV5-1 and TRBJ1-5; maybe TRBD1 (6 bases). The germline CDR1 and CDR2 sequences are SGHRS and YFSETQ. V lost 0 bases and J 4 bases, leaving 8 bases between the germline ends. This CDR3 region has 14 residues. CDR3 DNA: TGCGCCAGCAGCTTGGGGGACACAAATCAGCCCCAGCATTTT. It encodes CASSLGDTNQPQHF.

The chain carries TRBV2 and TRBJ2-5; 9 bases align to TRBD1. The J segment lost 5 bases and the V segment lost 1 base, leaving 8 bases of the junction unmatched. Per the germline V gene, CDR1 is SNHLY and CDR2 is FYNNEI. The CDR3 has 16 amino acids. Here the CDR3 reads CASSEGTGGAFETQYF. The CDR3 nucleotides are TGTGCCAGCAGTGAAGGAACAGGGGGCGCCTTTGAGACCCAGTACTTC.

This clonotype was picked up many times. The genes are TRBV19 and TRBJ2-1; tentatively, D is TRBD2 (5 bases). The CDR3 has 15 residues. Germline V gives CDR1 LNHDA, CDR2 SQIVND (reference sequence). Trimming pared 4 bases from V and 7 bases from J, leaving 17 bases between. CDR3 protein: CASSTRRGAGNEQFF. The CDR3 nucleotides are TGTGCCAGTAGTACTCGCCGGGGTGCCGGGAATGAGCAGTTCTTC.

There are many counts of this clonotype. The rearrangement links TRBV7-3 to TRBJ2-3, with D tentatively TRBD2 (6 bases). The ends were cut back, 4 bases at V and 4 bases at J, with 6 bases in the middle. In germline, CDR1 is SGHTA, CDR2 FQGTGA. The CDR3 covers 12 residues. As DNA, the CDR3 is TGTGCCAGCAGCTCGGGGGCAGATACGCAGTATTTT. Its protein product is CASSSGADTQYF.

Ten or more counts support this clonotype. This CDR3 reads CASRSTLGGADTQYF. As DNA, the CDR3 is TGTGCCAGCAGATCGACCCTCGGAGGGGCAGATACGCAGTATTTT. The chain links TRBV7-2 to TRBJ2-3; D may be TRBD2 (6 bases). Looked up from germline, CDR1 is SGHTA and CDR2 is FQGNSA. V shed 6 bases and J shed 4 bases, with 17 bases lying between them. The CDR3 covers 15 residues.

V gene TRBV29-1 combines with J gene TRBJ1-1; no reliable D call. Germline assignment: CDR1 SQVTM and CDR2 ANQGSEA. V dropped 6 bases and J dropped 2 bases, with 16 bases sitting between them. The CDR3 sequence is 14 residues long. The DNA of the CDR3 is TGCAGCGTCCCCCGTCATGGCGGAAACACTGAAGCTTTCTTT. Its protein product is CSVPRHGGNTEAFF.

This clonotype was found a few times. The chain has TRBV19 and TRBJ1-5; maybe TRBD1 (5 bases). Deletions cut 2 bases from V and 6 bases from J, with 11 bases between. This CDR3 is 14 amino acids long. Germline loops: CDR1 LNHDA, CDR2 SQIVND (reference sequence). In DNA form, the CDR3 reads TGTGCCAGTAGTATATGGGGGACCCCTCAGCCCCAGCATTTT. Its translation: CASSIWGTPQPQHF.

This clonotype was seen at least ten times. J is TRBJ2-1 and V is TRBV6-4; D tentatively reads TRBD1 or TRBD2 (5 bases each). This CDR3 spans 14 amino acids. Germline CDR1 is MRHNA and CDR2 is SNTAGT. Trimming removed 6 bases from V and 8 bases from J, with 17 bases in between. In DNA form, the CDR3 reads TGTGCCAGCAGCCGGGGCCACCAAGGGTATGAGCAGTTCTTC. It is translated as CASSRGHQGYEQFF.

The CDR3 here is CAGKRDTSGNTIYF. For the CDR3, the DNA is TGTGCCGGAAAACGGGACACCTCTGGAAACACCATATATTTT. The V and J genes are TRBV7-9 and TRBJ1-3, with D tentatively TRBD1 (6 bases). V lost 11 bases to trimming and J lost 0 bases, with 14 bases between them. CDR3 length: 14 residues. Germline lookup yields CDR1 SEHNR and CDR2 FQNEAQ (reference sequence).

This clonotype showed up many times. V and J are TRBV10-1 and TRBJ1-5; D remains ambiguous. The CDR3 spans 13 residues. Trimming took off 1 base at V and 3 bases at J, with 4 bases between the two ends. Per germline, CDR1 WNHNN and CDR2 SYGVQD (reference sequence). CDR3 bases: TGCGCCAGCAGTGAGTTCCCCAATCAGCCCCAGCATTTT. Its protein is CASSEFPNQPQHF.

This clonotype has at least ten counts. The rearrangement uses TRBV27 and TRBJ2-3; weak D call: TRBD1 (6 bases). V was pared by 5 bases and J by 9 bases, with 12 bases between. CDR3 length: 12 residues. CDR1 and CDR2 (germline): MNHEY, SMNVEV (reference sequence). The chain's CDR3 is CASSPLRGTQYF. CDR3 bases: TGTGCCAGCAGTCCCCTTAGGGGGACGCAGTATTTT.

This clonotype was seen at least ten times. This chain links TRBV10-2 with TRBJ2-4, with D perhaps TRBD1 (6 bases). The CDR3 runs 14 residues. V was pared by 10 bases and J by 0 bases, with 13 bases between. CDR1 and CDR2 from the germline V gene are WSHSY and SAAADI. The CDR3 DNA sequence: TGCGCCACTGGGGGCAGCTTAGCCAAAAACATTCAGTACTTC. Its translation is CATGGSLAKNIQYF.

A word on this clonotype: A much larger clone differs from this one at a single base, so this may be a read error. The chain is built from TRBV27 and TRBJ2-7, with D possibly matching TRBD2 (5 bases). CDR1 is MNHEY and CDR2 is SMNVEV in the germline V gene (reference sequence). This CDR3 has 15 residues. In nucleotides, the CDR3 is TGTGCCAGCAGTTTATCCCAGAGCGGTATCTACGTGCAGTACTTC. Translating gives CASSLSQSGIYVQYF.